One sample yielded the 14 T cell receptor beta chains listed below, sequenced in a study of T-cell memory formation after mild COVID-19. TCRdb analysed the 5' RACE reads with MiXCR anew, one entry per CDR3 protein. The table records 550,000 to 600,000 distinct CDR3 sequences, 20% to 25% of them present only once. Source material: PBMCs or a T cell subset sorted from them (not recorded which). These receptors were taken from an adult woman who had mild COVID-19 (a few samples of this study predate the infection). Cell type and time point are not known.

Only a few counts were recorded for this clonotype. This rearrangement joins TRBV7-2 to TRBJ2-1; D not certain. This CDR3 comprises 11 residues. V gave up 3 bases and J gave up 8 bases, with 5 bases separating them. Per the germline V gene, CDR1 is SGHTA and CDR2 is FQGNSA. The CDR3 loop is CASSFSHEQFF. CDR3 in DNA: TGTGCCAGCAGCTTCTCCCATGAGCAGTTCTTC.

This clonotype was found a few times. This chain connects TRBV20-1 to TRBJ1-1, with 10 positions matching TRBD1. V trimming: 0 bases; J trimming: 6 bases; junction bases outside the gene matches: 4. Per the germline V gene, CDR1 is DFQATT and CDR2 is SNEGSKA (reference sequence). The CDR3 loop spans 14 amino acids. The CDR3 coding sequence is TGCAGTGCTAGAGACAAGACAGGGGGCCCTGAAGCTTTCTTT. It encodes CSARDKTGGPEAFF.

This clonotype was seen a few times. The rearrangement links TRBV19 to TRBJ1-2; perhaps TRBD1 as D (5 bases). The CDR3 is 12 residues long. V dropped 6 bases and J dropped 8 bases, with 13 bases sitting between them. Germline CDR1 reads LNHDA; CDR2 reads SQIVND (reference sequence). CDR3 protein: CASSPAGDGYTF. DNA of the CDR3: TGTGCCAGTAGCCCAGCGGGGGACGGCTACACCTTC.

This clonotype has just one count. The chain is built from TRBV20-1 and TRBJ2-2; no clear D. Germline-derived CDR1 and CDR2 are DFQATT and SNEGSKA (reference sequence). The CDR3 length is 12 residues. Trimming stripped 4 bases from V and 2 bases from J, with 5 bases between. CDR3 sequence: CSATPNTGELFF. CDR3 coding DNA: TGCAGTGCTACACCTAACACCGGGGAGCTGTTTTTT.

Written as DNA, the CDR3 is TGTGCCAGCAGCCAAGCTACCCTTGCAGCCCCTAACTATGGCTACACCTTC. Amino acid sequence: CASSQATLAAPNYGYTF. This rearrangement joins TRBV14 to TRBJ1-2, with unresolved D. The V end was cut by 1 base, the J end by 0 bases, with 15 bases between. The CDR3 is made up of 17 amino acids. Germline CDR1 is SGHDN and CDR2 is FVKESK. The full variable domain, with the rest looked up from reference TRBV14 and TRBJ1-2, is EAGVTQFPSHSVIEKGQTVTLRCDPISGHDNLYWYRRVMGKEIKFLLHFVKESKQDESGMPNNRFLAERTGGTYSTLKVQPAELEDSGVYFCASSQATLAAPNYGYTFGSGTRLTVV.

This clonotype has at least ten counts. The J gene is TRBJ2-7, the V gene TRBV15; D is undetermined. Germline CDR1 is LNHNV and CDR2 is YYDKDF (reference sequence). Trimming pared 0 bases from V and 2 bases from J, leaving 11 bases between. This CDR3 comprises 15 residues. The CDR3 DNA reads as TGTGCCACCAGCAGAGACCGGACGGCAACCTACGAGCAGTACTTC. Its protein product is CATSRDRTATYEQYF.

This clonotype was recorded a few times. The chain links TRBV6-2 or TRBV6-3 to TRBJ2-5, with 9 nucleotides matching TRBD1. V lost 2 bases, J lost 7 bases, and 8 bases stayed unmatched. The CDR3 totals 15 residues. Looked up from germline, CDR1 is MNHEY and CDR2 is SVGEGT. CDR3 nucleotides: TGTGCCAGCAGTTACGCGGGACAGGGATATTCGACCCAGTACTTC. Its protein is CASSYAGQGYSTQYF.

The V gene is TRBV9, the J gene TRBJ2-1, with D perhaps TRBD1 (5 bases). The CDR3 extends over 15 amino acids. Germline CDR1 is SGDLS and CDR2 is YYNGEE. V was shortened by 3 bases and J by 5 bases, with 15 bases between the two germline ends. The CDR3 coding sequence is TGTGCCAGCAGCGATGATAGGGGAACCAACAATGAGCAGTTCTTC. Its protein product is CASSDDRGTNNEQFF.

This clonotype was observed once. This CDR3 reads CASRPGTGGKTQYF. The CDR3 coding sequence is TGTGCCAGCAGACCCGGGACAGGGGGAAAGACCCAGTACTTC. The chain recombines TRBV2 with TRBJ2-5; 11 nucleotides agree with TRBD1. From germline, CDR1 is SNHLY and CDR2 FYNNEI. The CDR3 consists of 14 residues. Germline trimming cut 6 bases from V and 6 bases from J; bases unmatched to any gene: 6.

This clonotype has only a few counts. The chain uses TRBV20-1 and TRBJ1-2; a weak D match, TRBD1 (5 bases). This CDR3 comprises 12 residues. Germline assignment: CDR1 DFQATT and CDR2 SNEGSKA (reference sequence). The V end lost 6 bases, the J end lost 0 bases, and 8 bases lay between the germline ends. CDR3 nucleotide sequence: TGCAGTGCCGACAGCCCTAACTATGGCTACACCTTC. It specifies CSADSPNYGYTF.

The chain combines TRBV24-1 with TRBJ2-1; 11 bases are a match to TRBD1. The CDR3 sequence is 15 residues long. J was trimmed by 9 bases and V by 10 bases; bases with no gene match: 13. Germline CDR1 is KGHDR and CDR2 is SFDVKD. The CDR3 protein is CATHPGTGGSGEQFF. For the CDR3, the DNA is TGTGCCACTCATCCCGGGACAGGGGGTTCCGGTGAGCAGTTCTTC.

The J gene is TRBJ2-2, the V gene TRBV12-3 or TRBV12-4; tentatively, D is TRBD1 (5 bases). Deletions cut 5 bases from V and 5 bases from J, with 12 bases between. The CDR3 is 14 amino acids. CDR3 bases: TGTGCCAGCAGTCCGCGGACAAGAACCGGGGAGCTGTTTTTT. This translates into CASSPRTRTGELFF.

This clonotype came up a few times. The chain joins TRBV5-4 to TRBJ1-1; 7 bases map to TRBD1. Germline trimming cut 0 bases from V and 4 bases from J; bases unmatched to any gene: 12. The CDR3 is made up of 17 amino acids. Looked up from germline, CDR1 is SGHNT and CDR2 is YYREEE (reference sequence). The CDR3 here is CASSLVTGTIPSTEAFF. The CDR3 DNA is TGTGCCAGCAGCTTGGTGACAGGGACGATACCCAGCACTGAAGCTTTCTTT. The full variable domain, rest sourced from reference TRBV5-4 and TRBJ1-1, is ETGVTQSPTHLIKTRGQQVTLRCSSQSGHNTVSWYQQALGQGPQFIFQYYREEENGRGNFPPRFSGLQFPNYSSELNVNALELDDSALYLCASSLVTGTIPSTEAFFGQGTRLTVV.

This clonotype appeared many times. The V call is TRBV7-3, the J call TRBJ2-2, with TRBD1 matching 9 bases. From germline, CDR1 is SGHTA and CDR2 FQGTGA. The CDR3 is 16 residues long. The J segment lost 8 bases and the V segment lost 5 bases, leaving 12 bases of the junction unmatched. Here the CDR3 reads CASSLRTGVVSGELFF. The CDR3, as DNA: TGTGCCAGCAGCCTACGGACAGGGGTAGTATCTGGGGAGCTGTTTTTT.